Following are 30 T cell receptor beta chains from one sample sequenced in a study of cytomegalovirus exposure and HLA in healthy donors. Both 60 Vbeta primers and 13 Jbeta primers went into the PCR. The protocol was immunoSEQ multiplex PCR, while the TCRdb copy is restricted to in-frame clones and leaves out a portion. The sample includes roughly 88,000 clones, nearly 70% of them seen just once. The sample taken for sequencing was PBMCs. The source is a man aged 45-60 years in good health and CMV-seronegative.

V usage is TRBV15 and J usage is TRBJ1-2; perhaps TRBD1 as D (5 bases). Germline-derived CDR1 and CDR2 are LNHNV and YYDKDF (reference sequence). This CDR3 contains 13 residues. The V end was cut by 0 bases, the J end by 6 bases, with 8 bases between. The CDR3, as DNA: TGTGCCACCAGCAGAGATCTACAGGATGGCTACACCTTC. It is translated as CATSRDLQDGYTF.

This chain links TRBV6-1 with TRBJ2-5; TRBD2 agrees at 10 bases. This CDR3 contains 15 residues. V dropped 10 bases and J dropped 7; count of bases not matched to a gene: 15. Per germline, CDR1 MNHNS and CDR2 SASEGT. CDR3 protein: CATQTIAGGPGTQYF. The CDR3 DNA reads TGTGCCACCCAAACAATAGCGGGGGGCCCGGGGACCCAGTACTTC.

This clone was detected ten times or more. This sequence joins TRBV4-2 and TRBJ1-1; weak D call: TRBD1 (5 bases). Trimming stripped 1 base from V and 1 base from J, with 10 bases between. Germline CDR1 reads LGHNA; CDR2 reads YNFKEQ. The length of the CDR3 is 15 residues. As DNA, the CDR3 is TGTGCCAGCAGCCAAGGACAGCTATGGAACACTGAAGCTTTCTTT. It translates to CASSQGQLWNTEAFF.

The rearrangement joins TRBV4-2 to TRBJ1-1; D ambiguous. The V gene lost 3 bases and the J gene lost 10 bases, with 12 bases spanning the gap. The CDR3 runs 12 residues. Germline V lookup: CDR1 LGHNA, CDR2 YNFKEQ. This chain's CDR3 is CASSQPPLGAFF. CDR3 nucleotide sequence: TGTGCCAGCAGCCAGCCCCCTCTAGGAGCTTTCTTT.

This clone was counted once. This rearrangement joins TRBV30 to TRBJ1-2; 10 bases fit TRBD1. V shed 5 bases and J 3 bases; nucleotides not matched to a gene: 3. The CDR3 covers 13 residues. Germline loops: CDR1 GTSNPN, CDR2 SVGIG (reference sequence). DNA of the CDR3: TGTGCCTGGGGGGACAGGGGAGACTATGGCTACACCTTC. It codes for CAWGDRGDYGYTF.

DNA for the CDR3: TGTGCCAGCACCGCCGACAGGCACTATGGCTACACCTTC. This sequence encodes CASTADRHYGYTF. This chain joins TRBV6-5 and TRBJ1-2, with D possibly being TRBD1 (6 bases). Trimming cost V 7 bases and J 3 bases, with 12 bases left between them. Germline CDR1 and CDR2: MNHEY and SVGAGI. The CDR3 has 13 residues.

This chain links TRBV7-9 with TRBJ2-7; 11 nucleotides agree with TRBD1. V lost 9 bases, J lost 4 bases, and 8 bases stayed unmatched. The CDR3 extends over 14 amino acids. The germline gives CDR1 SEHNR, CDR2 FQNEAQ (reference sequence). CDR3 bases: TGTGCCAGTGGACAGGGGGCGAAAGGTTACGAGCAGTACTTC. It encodes CASGQGAKGYEQYF.

The rearrangement links TRBV9 to TRBJ1-4; 8 bases are shared with TRBD1. The CDR3 has 16 amino acids. Germline V gives CDR1 SGDLS, CDR2 YYNGEE. V lost 0 bases and J lost 0; bases outside the gene matches: 1. The CDR3 DNA follows: TGTGCCAGCAGCGTAGAACAGGGGGCAACTAATGAAAAACTGTTTTTT. This sequence encodes CASSVEQGATNEKLFF. Using reference TRBV9 and TRBJ1-4 for the parts outside the CDR3, the full variable domain is DSGVTQTPKHLITATGQRVTLRCSPRSGDLSVYWYQQSLDQGLQFLIQYYNGEERAKGNILERFSAQQFPDLHSELNLSSLELGDSALYFCASSVEQGATNEKLFFGSGTQLSVL.

This chain connects TRBV9 to TRBJ2-3; the D is unclear. Germline V gene data show CDR1 as SGDLS and CDR2 as YYNGEE. The V end lost 1 base, the J end lost 2 bases, and 8 bases lay between the germline ends. This CDR3 has 14 residues. CDR3 region: CASSVRVFTDTQYF. As DNA, the CDR3 is TGTGCCAGCAGCGTACGGGTCTTCACAGATACGCAGTATTTT.

The CDR3 is CASSLAVLSYEQYF. The CDR3 bases are TGCGCCAGCAGCTTGGCTGTACTTTCCTACGAGCAGTACTTC. The chain uses TRBV5-1 and TRBJ2-7; no reliable D call. CDR3 length: 14 residues. Trimming cost V 0 bases and J 1 base, with 8 bases left between them. Germline V gives CDR1 SGHRS, CDR2 YFSETQ.

The rearrangement uses TRBV19 and TRBJ1-2; the match to TRBD1 covers 8 bases. Trimming removed 5 bases from V and 7 bases from J; junction bases left unmatched: 6. Germline V gives CDR1 LNHDA, CDR2 SQIVND (reference sequence). The CDR3 length is 13 residues. The DNA for the CDR3 is TGTGCCAGTAGTGCCCGGACAGGGCTTGGCTACACCTTC. This codes for CASSARTGLGYTF.

This clone has only one observation. The chain is built from TRBV4-3 and TRBJ1-2; D possibly corresponds to TRBD1 (5 bases). This CDR3 has 15 amino acids. From germline, CDR1 is LGHNA and CDR2 YSLEER. The V gene lost 0 bases and the J gene lost 11 bases, with 19 bases spanning the gap. The CDR3 nucleotides read TGCGCCAGCAGCCAAGAATCACGACAGTTCTCCTTTTACACCTTC. Translated: CASSQESRQFSFYTF.

The chain links TRBV7-6 to TRBJ2-3; maybe TRBD1 (5 bases). The V end was cut by 5 bases, the J end by 0 bases, with 9 bases between. This CDR3 region has 14 residues. Per germline, CDR1 SGHVS and CDR2 FNYEAQ. In DNA form, the CDR3 reads TGTGCCAGCAGCCCAGGGCTGAGCACAGATACGCAGTATTTT. Protein: CASSPGLSTDTQYF.

The CDR3 nucleotides are TGCGCCAGCAGCTTAGCAGGGTTTAACTATGGCTACACCTTC. It yields the protein CASSLAGFNYGYTF. The gene calls are TRBV5-1 and TRBJ1-2; weak D call: TRBD1 (5 bases). The CDR3 runs to 14 residues. Looked up from germline, CDR1 is SGHRS and CDR2 is YFSETQ. Trimming removed 2 bases from V and 1 base from J, with 9 bases in between. The full variable domain, completed using reference TRBV5-1 and TRBJ1-2, is KAGVTQTPRYLIKTRGQQVTLSCSPISGHRSVSWYQQTPGQGLQFLFEYFSETQRNKGNFPGRFSGRQFSNSRSEMNVSTLELGDSALYLCASSLAGFNYGYTFGSGTRLTVV.

This clone has only a few counts. CDR3 DNA sequence: TGTGCCACCAGCAGAGATTCTAATGGCTACACCTTC. Amino acid sequence: CATSRDSNGYTF. The chain recombines TRBV15 with TRBJ1-2, with D unresolved. V was shortened by 0 bases and J by 6 bases, with 5 bases between the two germline ends. The germline V gene encodes CDR1 LNHNV and CDR2 YYDKDF (reference sequence). CDR3 length: 12 amino acids.

The chain uses TRBV7-2 and TRBJ2-3; 12 bases match TRBD2. J gave up 0 bases and V 3 bases, and 4 bases lay outside the gene matches. CDR1 and CDR2 (germline): SGHTA, FQGNSA. CDR3 length: 17 residues. CDR3: CASSFPSGGVSTDTQYF. The CDR3, as DNA: TGTGCCAGCAGCTTTCCTAGCGGGGGGGTGAGCACAGATACGCAGTATTTT.

The rearrangement links TRBV11-1 to TRBJ2-5; D may be TRBD1 (5 bases). V lost 5 bases and J lost 1, with 20 bases in between. From germline, CDR1 is SGHAT and CDR2 FQDESV (reference sequence). The CDR3 consists of 17 residues. Here the CDR3 DNA reads TGTGCCAGCAGCCCGTTTGAAGTTACAGGCCCCCAAGAGACCCAGTACTTC. Translating gives CASSPFEVTGPQETQYF. Supplemented by reference TRBV11-1 and TRBJ2-5, the full variable domain reads EAEVAQSPRYKITEKSQAVAFWCDPISGHATLYWYRQILGQGPELLVQFQDESVVDDSQLPKDRFSAERLKGVDSTLKIQPAELGDSAMYLCASSPFEVTGPQETQYFGPGTRLLVL.

The V call is TRBV2, the J call TRBJ2-7, with a weak D call TRBD2 (6 bases). This CDR3 has 15 residues. With 3 bases removed from V and 0 bases from J, the gap between germline ends came to 12 bases. CDR1 is SNHLY, CDR2 FYNNEI, per germline. The CDR3 DNA reads as TGTGCCAGCAGTGAGGTCGGGAGCTCCTCCTACGAGCAGTACGTC. This sequence encodes CASSEVGSSSYEQYV.

The chain couples TRBV9 to TRBJ2-3; a possible D gene is TRBD1 (6 bases). There are 16 residues in the CDR3. The V gene lost 0 bases and the J gene lost 0 bases, with 11 bases spanning the gap. Germline CDR1 is SGDLS and CDR2 is YYNGEE. This chain's CDR3 is CASSVAPQGSTDTQYF. The CDR3 coding sequence is TGTGCCAGCAGCGTAGCTCCACAGGGAAGCACAGATACGCAGTATTTT.

The chain links TRBV5-1 to TRBJ2-3; TRBD2 matches 15 bases. The CDR3 runs 19 residues. Germline values: CDR1 SGHRS, CDR2 YFSETQ. V lost 4 bases, J lost 0 bases, and 9 bases stayed unmatched. DNA of the CDR3: TGCGCCAGCAGCCTCCCGGGGACTAGCGGGGGGTCTAGCACAGATACGCAGTATTTT. It translates to CASSLPGTSGGSSTDTQYF.

The CDR3 is CASSNTGAGTEAFF. The CDR3 coding sequence is TGTGCCAGCTCCAATACAGGGGCGGGAACTGAAGCTTTCTTT. The chain uses TRBV18 and TRBJ1-1; 7 positions agree with TRBD1. Germline trimming cut 6 bases from V and 5 bases from J; bases unmatched to any gene: 9. CDR3 length equals 14 residues. Per germline, CDR1 KGHSH and CDR2 LQKENI.

This chain links TRBV9 with TRBJ2-1, with D unclear. This CDR3 region has 14 residues. Trimming removed 0 bases from V and 4 bases from J, with 8 bases in between. Per the germline V gene, CDR1 is SGDLS and CDR2 is YYNGEE. The CDR3 DNA sequence: TGTGCCAGCAGCGTAGAACCCAGATACAATGAGCAGTTCTTC. Its protein is CASSVEPRYNEQFF.

This clone was observed a few times. J is TRBJ2-1 and V is TRBV5-1; 8 nucleotides match TRBD2. Germline CDR1 and CDR2: SGHRS and YFSETQ. V shed 0 bases, J shed 12 bases, and the junction held 11 bases outside the gene matches. CDR3 length: 15 amino acids. DNA of the CDR3: TGCGCCAGCAGCTTGGCCAGGCTAGCGGGCTCTGTGCAGTTCTTC. Its translation: CASSLARLAGSVQFF.

The chain is built from TRBV13 and TRBJ2-7; D gene unclear. The CDR3 is 13 residues long. Germline CDR1 PRHDT, CDR2 FYEKMQ (reference sequence). The V gene lost 1 base and the J gene lost 2 bases, with 6 bases spanning the gap. The CDR3 nucleotides read TGTGCCAGCAGCTTAGCAGGAACCTACGAGCAGTACTTC. Residues: CASSLAGTYEQYF.

The chain employs TRBV29-1 and TRBJ2-5, with no clear D. This CDR3 region has 13 residues. V shed 1 base and J shed 5 bases, with 11 bases lying between them. Germline V lookup: CDR1 SQVTM, CDR2 ANQGSEA. As DNA, the CDR3 is TGCAGCGTTGAAGTGGGCCTTTCGGAGACCCAGTACTTC. Translating it yields CSVEVGLSETQYF.

Comment on this clone: This likely comes from a read error, as the CDR3 has no conserved phenylalanine or tryptophan at its end. The genes are TRBV11-2 and TRBJ2-3, with D perhaps matching TRBD2 (6 bases). There are 15 residues in the CDR3. Germline V gives CDR1 SGHAT, CDR2 FQNNGV. V lost 4 bases, J lost 1 base, and 12 bases lay in between. In DNA, the CDR3 is TGTGCCAGCAGCTCAGGGAGGATCGGCACAGATACGCAGTATGTT. Translation gives CASSSGRIGTDTQYV.

The chain carries TRBV2 and TRBJ2-3, with 9 positions matching TRBD2. This CDR3 is 15 amino acids long. Germline V gene sequence: CDR1 SNHLY, CDR2 FYNNEI. V shed 6 bases and J 1 base; nucleotides not matched to a gene: 5. Here the CDR3 DNA reads TGTGCCAGCAGGCGGGGGGGCCTCGGCACAGATACGCAGTATTTT. It specifies CASRRGGLGTDTQYF.

The rearrangement uses TRBV6-4 and TRBJ2-5; 8 bases are a match to TRBD2. The CDR3 covers 16 residues. Germline-derived CDR1 and CDR2 are MRHNA and SNTAGT. The ends lost 4 bases at V and 2 bases at J; junction bases unmatched: 9. The CDR3 region is CASSAPLASGQETQYF. In DNA form, the CDR3 reads TGTGCCAGCAGTGCGCCCTTGGCTAGCGGGCAAGAGACCCAGTACTTC.

The chain is built from TRBV4-3 and TRBJ2-7, with TRBD2 as a possible D gene (6 bases). V was clipped by 2 bases and J by 3 bases, with 11 bases between them. Germline CDR1 reads LGHNA; CDR2 reads YSLEER. The CDR3 spans 14 residues. CDR3 residues: CASSQIWGDYEQYF. The CDR3 DNA follows: TGCGCCAGCAGCCAAATCTGGGGGGACTACGAGCAGTACTTC.

The V gene is TRBV6-5, the J gene TRBJ2-7; 9 nucleotides line up with TRBD1. The trim removed 0 bases at V and 5 bases at J, leaving 5 bases unmatched. The CDR3 contains 15 residues. CDR1 and CDR2 from the germline V gene are MNHEY and SVGAGI. The CDR3 DNA is TGTGCCAGCAGTTACTCGGGACAGGGTGGTCACGAGCAGTACTTC. Translation gives CASSYSGQGGHEQYF.